These 22 T cell receptor beta chains were all obtained from the same sample, sequenced in a study of shared clonotypes between healthy human individuals. The naive CD8 subset, CD45RO-negative cells positively selected for CCR7, excluded terminally differentiated effector memory CD45RA+ cells. Method: immunoSEQ multiplex PCR; TCRdb's copy keeps in-frame clones and lacks some. Of hundreds of thousands of clones listed, around 95% are singletons. The source material was naive CD8+ T cells sorted from blood. All receptors derive from a woman in her 30s in good health.

CDR3 nucleotides: TGTGCCAGCAGCTTTCGGGCTAGCCGAGCCTACGAGCAGTACTTC. This translates into CASSFRASRAYEQYF. This chain connects TRBV5-5 to TRBJ2-7; tentatively, D is TRBD2 (5 bases). Trimming shortened V by 2 bases and J by 2 bases, and 14 bases separated the two germline ends. The CDR3 has 15 residues. Germline V gives CDR1 SGHKS, CDR2 YYEKEE (reference sequence).

The genes are TRBV7-9 and TRBJ1-4; TRBD1 is a possible D gene (6 bases). Trimming stripped 5 bases from V and 4 bases from J, with 11 bases between. The length of the CDR3 is 14 residues. Germline V gene lookup returns CDR1 SEHNR and CDR2 FQNEAQ (reference sequence). The CDR3 nucleotides are TGTGCCAGCAGCCGAGGGGGGGTTAATGAAAAACTGTTTTTT. This sequence encodes CASSRGGVNEKLFF.

J is TRBJ1-5 and V is TRBV30; D uncertain. The germline V and J ends were trimmed by 0 bases and 9 bases, with 12 bases remaining between them. The germline V gene has CDR1 GTSNPN and CDR2 SVGIG (reference sequence). This CDR3 contains 13 residues. In DNA form, the CDR3 reads TGTGCCTGGAGTGTGGAAGTTAACGCGCCCCAGCATTTT. Its protein is CAWSVEVNAPQHF. Variable domain in full (rest from reference TRBV30 and TRBJ1-5): SQTIHQWPATLVQPVGSPLSLECTVEGTSNPNLYWYRQAAGRGLQLLFYSVGIGQISSEVPQNLSASRPQDRQFILSSKKLLLSDSGFYLCAWSVEVNAPQHFGDGTRLSIL.

The chain is built from TRBV28 and TRBJ1-1; D unclear. Germline CDR1 and CDR2: MDHEN and SYDVKM. The CDR3 runs 14 residues. V dropped 6 bases and J dropped 4 bases, with 15 bases sitting between them. In DNA form, the CDR3 reads TGTGCCAGCAGCGGCCCTTATGGGGTCACTGAAGCTTTCTTT. Its protein product is CASSGPYGVTEAFF.

J is TRBJ2-5 and V is TRBV28; the match to TRBD2 covers 7 bases. The CDR3 is 16 amino acids. Germline V gene sequence: CDR1 MDHEN, CDR2 SYDVKM. Germline trimming cut 4 bases from V and 11 bases from J; bases unmatched to any gene: 19. CDR3 in amino acids: CASSSTPAGDRPGQYF. The CDR3 nucleotides read TGTGCCAGCAGTTCAACACCCGCGGGAGATAGGCCGGGGCAGTACTTC.

The chain uses TRBV7-3 and TRBJ2-1; D uncertain. Germline CDR1 SGHTA, CDR2 FQGTGA. The CDR3 is made up of 15 amino acids. V dropped 2 bases and J dropped 0 bases, with 8 bases sitting between them. Written as DNA, the CDR3 is TGTGCCAGCAGCTTAGACTTAAGCTCCTACAATGAGCAGTTCTTC. This gives the protein CASSLDLSSYNEQFF.

This chain uses TRBV19 with TRBJ2-2, with 7 bases matching TRBD1. The length of the CDR3 is 13 residues. The germline V gene encodes CDR1 LNHDA and CDR2 SQIVND (reference sequence). With 5 bases clipped from V and 7 bases from J, the junction kept 4 bases outside the gene matches. CDR3 in amino acids: CASSVQGSGELFF. CDR3 DNA: TGTGCCAGTAGTGTACAGGGGAGCGGGGAGCTGTTTTTT. The variable domain in full, completed from reference TRBV19 and TRBJ2-2, reads DGGITQSPKYLFRKEGQNVTLSCEQNLNHDAMYWYRQDPGQGLRLIYYSQIVNDFQKGDIAEGYSVSREKKESFPLTVTSAQKNPTAFYLCASSVQGSGELFFGEGSRLTVL.

This chain joins TRBV4-1 and TRBJ2-7, with a tentative D call TRBD2 (5 bases). Trimming pared 4 bases from V and 5 bases from J, leaving 15 bases between. The germline CDR1 and CDR2 sequences are MGHRA and YSYEKL. The CDR3 runs 14 residues. The CDR3 loop is CASSPPGMWNEQYF. CDR3 sequence (DNA): TGCGCCAGCAGCCCGCCGGGGATGTGGAACGAGCAGTACTTC.

This sequence joins TRBV4-1 and TRBJ1-2; D ambiguous. The CDR3 loop spans 14 amino acids. Trimming pared 2 bases from V and 2 bases from J, leaving 9 bases between. The germline V gene encodes CDR1 MGHRA and CDR2 YSYEKL. The CDR3 region has the DNA TGCGCCAGCAGCCAACGGGCTGACAACTATGGCTACACCTTC. Translation: CASSQRADNYGYTF.

The V call is TRBV7-8, the J call TRBJ2-4, with a possible D match to TRBD2 (5 bases). Germline V gene data show CDR1 as SGHVS and CDR2 as FQNEAQ. This CDR3 contains 13 residues. The V end was cut by 5 bases, the J end by 5 bases, with 10 bases between. The CDR3 DNA sequence: TGTGCCAGCAGCCTCCGGGAAGAAAACATTCAGTACTTC. Translating it yields CASSLREENIQYF.

This chain uses TRBV4-1 with TRBJ2-7; 13 nucleotides line up with TRBD2. In germline, CDR1 is MGHRA, CDR2 YSYEKL. This CDR3 has 16 residues. V gave up 2 bases and J gave up 7 bases; unmatched junction bases: 8. The CDR3 DNA sequence: TGCGCCAGCAGCCAAACACCGGGACTAGCGGGAATTGAGCAGTACTTC. Translating gives CASSQTPGLAGIEQYF.

This chain joins TRBV15 and TRBJ2-6; D gene unclear. The CDR3 is 16 amino acids. Germline CDR1 is LNHNV and CDR2 is YYDKDF (reference sequence). The V and J ends lost 0 bases and 4 bases respectively, with 10 bases between them. In DNA, the CDR3 is TGTGCCACCAGCAGAGATCTAGGGCCCGGGGCCAACGTCCTGACTTTC. Protein sequence: CATSRDLGPGANVLTF.

The J gene is TRBJ1-6, the V gene TRBV28, with TRBD1 as a possible D gene (6 bases). The germline gives CDR1 MDHEN, CDR2 SYDVKM. Trimming pared 5 bases from V and 2 bases from J, leaving 10 bases between. The CDR3 has 15 residues. The CDR3 bases are TGTGCCAGCAGTCGCAGGGGCCCCTATAATTCACCCCTCCACTTT. It is translated as CASSRRGPYNSPLHF.

The chain uses TRBV13 and TRBJ1-1, with D tentatively TRBD1 (5 bases). The V and J ends lost 3 bases and 1 base respectively, with 9 bases between them. CDR3 length: 14 amino acids. Germline CDR1 PRHDT, CDR2 FYEKMQ (reference sequence). CDR3 coding DNA: TGTGCCAGCAGCTTCTTCCAGGGGAACACTGAAGCTTTCTTT. It codes for CASSFFQGNTEAFF.

The V and J genes are TRBV2 and TRBJ1-1; D is uncertain. Deletions cut 10 bases from V and 2 bases from J, with 17 bases between. The CDR3 totals 14 residues. Germline values: CDR1 SNHLY, CDR2 FYNNEI. The chain's CDR3 is CAIAPETGNTEAFF. The CDR3 DNA sequence: TGTGCCATAGCCCCCGAGACGGGTAACACTGAAGCTTTCTTT.

The rearrangement links TRBV11-2 to TRBJ2-7; D not certain. The CDR3 consists of 13 residues. CDR1 and CDR2 from the germline V gene are SGHAT and FQNNGV. With 5 bases removed from V and 1 base from J, the gap between germline ends came to 9 bases. CDR3 in DNA: TGTGCCAGCAGCCAAGACTCGTCCTACGAGCAGTACTTC. Protein: CASSQDSSYEQYF. Full variable domain (rest looked up from reference TRBV11-2 and TRBJ2-7): EAGVAQSPRYKIIEKRQSVAFWCNPISGHATLYWYQQILGQGPKLLIQFQNNGVVDDSQLPKDRFSAERLKGVDSTLKIQPAKLEDSAVYLCASSQDSSYEQYFGPGTRLTVT.

This clone was observed a single time. The chain joins TRBV19 to TRBJ1-2; D not certain. Trimming left V 7 bases short and J 3 bases short, with 12 bases between. Germline values: CDR1 LNHDA, CDR2 SQIVND (reference sequence). The CDR3 totals 13 residues. In DNA form, the CDR3 reads TGTGCCAGTACGGACTATGTGTACTATGGCTACACCTTC. It specifies CASTDYVYYGYTF.

CDR3: CAWNSAGGNQPQHF. CDR3 in DNA: TGTGCCTGGAACTCGGCAGGGGGCAATCAGCCCCAGCATTTT. The chain couples TRBV30 to TRBJ1-5; maybe TRBD1 (6 bases). CDR1 and CDR2 (germline): GTSNPN, SVGIG (reference sequence). The CDR3 runs to 14 residues. Deletions cut 4 bases from V and 2 bases from J, with 12 bases between.

The V gene is TRBV7-9, the J gene TRBJ2-5; TRBD2 aligns across 7 bases. The J call may be mistaken, given a closer DNA end match to TRBJ2-7. The length of the CDR3 is 12 residues. In germline, CDR1 is SEHNR, CDR2 FQNEAQ (reference sequence). The CDR3 DNA reads as TGTGCCAGCAGCGGCGGGGGCTACGAGCAGTACTTC. It translates to CASSGGGYEQYF.

The V call is TRBV28, the J call TRBJ2-7; 9 bases are shared with TRBD2. From germline, CDR1 is MDHEN and CDR2 SYDVKM. V trimming: 5 bases; J trimming: 1 base; junction bases outside the gene matches: 9. The CDR3 contains 16 residues. CDR3 nucleotide sequence: TGTGCCAGCAGTCCCTTTAGCGGGAGCCTTTCCTACGAGCAGTACTTC. It codes for CASSPFSGSLSYEQYF. The complete variable domain, with remaining parts taken from reference TRBV28 and TRBJ2-7, reads DVKVTQSSRYLVKRTGEKVFLECVQDMDHENMFWYRQDPGLGLRLIYFSYDVKMKEKGDIPEGYSVSREKKERFSLILESASTNQTSMYLCASSPFSGSLSYEQYFGPGTRLTVT.

The chain combines TRBV27 with TRBJ1-5; D uncertain. Deletions cut 1 base from V and 4 bases from J, with 5 bases between. The germline gives CDR1 MNHEY, CDR2 SMNVEV (reference sequence). The CDR3 covers 13 residues. The CDR3 region is CASSLYWNQPQHF. Written as DNA, the CDR3 is TGTGCCAGCAGTTTATACTGGAATCAGCCCCAGCATTTT.

CDR3: CASSSGGTGLYEQYF. The CDR3 nucleotides read TGTGCCAGCAGTAGTGGCGGGACAGGGCTCTACGAGCAGTACTTC. The chain links TRBV27 to TRBJ2-7; 9 nucleotides agree with TRBD1. Germline V lookup: CDR1 MNHEY, CDR2 SMNVEV (reference sequence). The CDR3 spans 15 residues. Losses at the gene ends were 5 bases for V and 3 bases for J; bases not matched to a gene: 8.